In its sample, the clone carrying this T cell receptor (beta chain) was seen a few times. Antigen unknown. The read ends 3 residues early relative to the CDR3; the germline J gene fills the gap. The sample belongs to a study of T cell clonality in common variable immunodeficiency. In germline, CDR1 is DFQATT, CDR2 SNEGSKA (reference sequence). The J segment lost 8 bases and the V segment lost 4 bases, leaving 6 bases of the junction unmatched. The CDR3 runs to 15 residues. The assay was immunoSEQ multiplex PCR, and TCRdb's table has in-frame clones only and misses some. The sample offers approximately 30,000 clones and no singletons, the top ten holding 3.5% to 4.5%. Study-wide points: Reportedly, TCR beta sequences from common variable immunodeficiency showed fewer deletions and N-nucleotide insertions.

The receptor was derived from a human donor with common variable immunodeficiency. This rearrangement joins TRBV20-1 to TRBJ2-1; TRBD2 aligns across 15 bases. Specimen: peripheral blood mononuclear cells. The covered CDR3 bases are TGCAGTGCTAAAGGACTAGCGGGAGGGTTAGATGAG. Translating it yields CSAKGLAGGLDE. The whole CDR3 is CSAKGLAGGLDEQFF.